This T cell receptor (beta chain) derives from a study of T cells in Graves' hyperthyroidism and ophthalmopathy. Hyperthyroidism in the patients, aged 18 to 65, was newly diagnosed and under 2 months in duration. Every diagnosis used clinical symptoms, serum thyroxine and TRAb, thyroid ultrasound and orbital computed tomography. Trimming took off 8 bases at V and 4 bases at J, with 17 bases between the two ends. Germline CDR1 SQVTM, CDR2 ANQGSEA. The CDR3 loop spans 13 amino acids. TCR beta CDR3 region amplification was performed from RNA transcripts. The HTBI primer set drove a first-round RT-PCR of the TCR CDR3. MiXCR, run by TCRdb on the multiplex PCR reads, gives a single entry per CDR3 protein. The profile shows approximately 210,000 distinct CDR3 sequences, 17% of them singletons.

Input material: blood. The V and J genes are TRBV29-1 and TRBJ2-5; D could derive from TRBD1 or TRBD2 (5 bases each). The sequence was collected from a man in his forties or fifties with Graves' hyperthyroidism. The CDR3 region is CSIGAPGIETQYF. The CDR3 coding sequence is TGCAGCATTGGGGCACCGGGGATAGAGACCCAGTACTTC.